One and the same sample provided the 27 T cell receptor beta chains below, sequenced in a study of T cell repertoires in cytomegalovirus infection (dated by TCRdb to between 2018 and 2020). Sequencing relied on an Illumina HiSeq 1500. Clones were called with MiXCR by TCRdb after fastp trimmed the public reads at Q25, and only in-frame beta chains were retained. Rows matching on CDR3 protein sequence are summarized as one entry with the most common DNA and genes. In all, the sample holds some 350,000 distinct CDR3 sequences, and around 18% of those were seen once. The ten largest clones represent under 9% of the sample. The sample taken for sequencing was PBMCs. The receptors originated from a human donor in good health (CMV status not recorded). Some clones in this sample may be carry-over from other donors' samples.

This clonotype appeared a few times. The CDR3 DNA follows: TGCGCCAGCAGCCAAGTTCTGCCCCGGGATACGCAGTATTTT. This encodes CASSQVLPRDTQYF. The genes are TRBV4-1 and TRBJ2-3; D is unclear. V was trimmed by 1 base and J by 6 bases, leaving 11 bases between them. The CDR3 contains 14 residues. In germline, CDR1 is MGHRA, CDR2 YSYEKL.

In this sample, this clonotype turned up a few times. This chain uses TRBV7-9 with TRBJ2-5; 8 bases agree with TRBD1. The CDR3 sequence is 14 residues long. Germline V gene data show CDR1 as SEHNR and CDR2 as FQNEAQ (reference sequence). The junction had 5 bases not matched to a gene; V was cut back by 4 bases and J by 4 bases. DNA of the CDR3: TGTGCCAGCAGCTCCTCAGGGGGCCTAGAGACCCAGTACTTC. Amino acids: CASSSSGGLETQYF.

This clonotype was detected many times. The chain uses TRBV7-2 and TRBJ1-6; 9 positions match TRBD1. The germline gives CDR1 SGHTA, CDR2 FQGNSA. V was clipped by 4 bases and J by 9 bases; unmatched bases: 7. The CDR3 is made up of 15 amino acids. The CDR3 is CASSSTGGKVSPLHF. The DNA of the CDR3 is TGTGCCAGCAGCTCGACAGGGGGTAAAGTTTCACCCCTCCACTTT.

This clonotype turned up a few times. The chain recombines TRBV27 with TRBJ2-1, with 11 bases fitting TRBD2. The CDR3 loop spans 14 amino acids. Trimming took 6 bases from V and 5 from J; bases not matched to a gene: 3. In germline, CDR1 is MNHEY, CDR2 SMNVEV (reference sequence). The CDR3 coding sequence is TGTGCCAGCAGCGGGACTAGCGGAGACAATGAGCAGTTCTTC. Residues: CASSGTSGDNEQFF.

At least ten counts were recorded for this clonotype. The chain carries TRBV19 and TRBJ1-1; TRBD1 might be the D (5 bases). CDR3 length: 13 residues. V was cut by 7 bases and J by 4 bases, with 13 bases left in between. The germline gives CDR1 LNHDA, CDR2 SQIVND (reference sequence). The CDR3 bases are TGTGCCAGTACCATGGGGGAATCCACTGAAGCTTTCTTT. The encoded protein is CASTMGESTEAFF.

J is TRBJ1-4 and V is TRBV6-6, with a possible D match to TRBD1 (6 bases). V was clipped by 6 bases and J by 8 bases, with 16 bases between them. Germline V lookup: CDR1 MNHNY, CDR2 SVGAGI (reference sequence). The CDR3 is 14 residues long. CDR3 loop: CASRPRGGEEKLFF. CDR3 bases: TGTGCCAGCAGACCCAGGGGTGGGGAAGAAAAACTGTTTTTT.

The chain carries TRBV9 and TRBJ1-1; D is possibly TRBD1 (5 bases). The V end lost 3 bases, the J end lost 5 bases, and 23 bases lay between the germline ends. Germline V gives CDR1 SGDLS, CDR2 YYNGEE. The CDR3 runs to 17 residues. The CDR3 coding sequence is TGTGCCAGCAGCGGGGGGAGTGGGTTGGGGACCCATACTGAAGCTTTCTTT. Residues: CASSGGSGLGTHTEAFF.

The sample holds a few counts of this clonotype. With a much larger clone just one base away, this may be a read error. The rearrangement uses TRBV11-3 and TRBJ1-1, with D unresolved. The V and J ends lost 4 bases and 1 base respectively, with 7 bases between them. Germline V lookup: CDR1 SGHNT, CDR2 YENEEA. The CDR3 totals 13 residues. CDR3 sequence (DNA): TGTGCCAGCAGCTCCCGGGGGAACACTGAAGCTTTCTTT. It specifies CASSSRGNTEAFF.

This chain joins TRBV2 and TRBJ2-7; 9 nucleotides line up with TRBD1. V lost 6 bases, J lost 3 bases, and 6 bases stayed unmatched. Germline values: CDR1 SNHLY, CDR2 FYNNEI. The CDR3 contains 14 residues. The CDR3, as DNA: TGTGCCAGCAGGGGAGAGGGACAGGGCTACGAGCAGTACTTC. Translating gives CASRGEGQGYEQYF.

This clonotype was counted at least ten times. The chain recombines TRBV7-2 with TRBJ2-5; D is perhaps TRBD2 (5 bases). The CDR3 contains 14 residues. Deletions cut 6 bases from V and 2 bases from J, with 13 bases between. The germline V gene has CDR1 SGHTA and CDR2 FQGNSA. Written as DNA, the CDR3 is TGTGCCAGCAGACCGCACGGCGGGCAAGAGACCCAGTACTTC. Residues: CASRPHGGQETQYF.

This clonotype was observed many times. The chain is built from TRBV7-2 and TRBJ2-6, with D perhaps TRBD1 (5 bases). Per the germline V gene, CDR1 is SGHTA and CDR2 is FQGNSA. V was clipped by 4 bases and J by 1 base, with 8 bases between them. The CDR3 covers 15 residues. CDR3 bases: TGTGCCAGCAGCTACAGGAATTCTGGGGCCAACGTCCTGACTTTC. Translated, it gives CASSYRNSGANVLTF.

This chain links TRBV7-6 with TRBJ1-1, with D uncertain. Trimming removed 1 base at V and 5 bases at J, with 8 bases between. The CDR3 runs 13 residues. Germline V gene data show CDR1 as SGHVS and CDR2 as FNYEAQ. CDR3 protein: CASSLVSATEAFF. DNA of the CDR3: TGTGCCAGCAGCTTAGTCTCAGCTACTGAAGCTTTCTTT. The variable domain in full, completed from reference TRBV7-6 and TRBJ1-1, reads GAGVSQSPRYKVTKRGQDVALRCDPISGHVSLYWYRQALGQGPEFLTYFNYEAQQDKSGLPNDRFSAERPEGSISTLTIQRTEQRDSAMYRCASSLVSATEAFFGQGTRLTVV.

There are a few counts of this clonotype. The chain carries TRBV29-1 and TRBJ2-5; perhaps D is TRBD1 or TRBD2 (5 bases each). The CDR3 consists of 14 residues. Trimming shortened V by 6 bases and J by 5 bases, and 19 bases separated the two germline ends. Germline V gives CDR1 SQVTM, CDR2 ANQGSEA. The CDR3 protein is CSVMGRVKRETQYF. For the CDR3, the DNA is TGCAGCGTGATGGGACGTGTCAAGAGGGAGACCCAGTACTTC.

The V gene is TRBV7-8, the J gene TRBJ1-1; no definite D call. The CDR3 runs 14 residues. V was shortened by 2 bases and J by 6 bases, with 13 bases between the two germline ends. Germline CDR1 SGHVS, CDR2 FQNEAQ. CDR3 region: CASSLKDFRAEAFF. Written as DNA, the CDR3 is TGTGCCAGCAGCTTAAAGGACTTCCGGGCTGAAGCTTTCTTT.

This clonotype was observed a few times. The CDR3 nucleotides read TGCAGTGCTAGAGATAATAAGCGCGGGAGCTCCTACAATGAGCAGTTCTTC. The encoded protein is CSARDNKRGSSYNEQFF. The gene calls are TRBV20-1 and TRBJ2-1; 7 bases match TRBD2. The ends lost 0 bases at V and 0 bases at J; junction bases unmatched: 8. Germline assignment: CDR1 DFQATT and CDR2 SNEGSKA (reference sequence). The CDR3 has 17 amino acids.

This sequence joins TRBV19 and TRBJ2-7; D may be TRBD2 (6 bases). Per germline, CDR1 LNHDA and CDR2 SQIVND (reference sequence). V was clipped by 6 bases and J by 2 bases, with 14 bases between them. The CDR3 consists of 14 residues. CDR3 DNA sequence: TGTGCCAGTAGCCGAGCGGGCTGGGCCTACGAGCAGTACTTC. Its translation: CASSRAGWAYEQYF.

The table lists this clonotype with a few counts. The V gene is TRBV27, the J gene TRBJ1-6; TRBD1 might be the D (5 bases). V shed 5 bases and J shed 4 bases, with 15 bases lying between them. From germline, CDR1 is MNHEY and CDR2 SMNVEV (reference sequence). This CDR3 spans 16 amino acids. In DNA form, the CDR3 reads TGTGCCAGCAGTGTCCCTCGGGACGGATATAATTCACCCCTCCACTTT. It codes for CASSVPRDGYNSPLHF.

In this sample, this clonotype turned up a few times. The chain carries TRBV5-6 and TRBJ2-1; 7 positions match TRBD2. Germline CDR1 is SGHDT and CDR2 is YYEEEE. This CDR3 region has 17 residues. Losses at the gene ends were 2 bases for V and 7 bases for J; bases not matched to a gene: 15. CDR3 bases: TGTGCCAGCAGCTTACTCTCTTCGCGGGAGAGCATGAATGAGCAGTTCTTC. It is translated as CASSLLSSRESMNEQFF.

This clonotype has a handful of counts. The CDR3 bases are TGTGCCAGTAGTCTCCCCCCCAATGCCAAAGGTGGGCCGTCGTACAATGAGCAGTTCTTC. Translation gives CASSLPPNAKGGPSYNEQFF. The gene calls are TRBV19 and TRBJ2-1; D gene uncertain. Between the trimmed V and J ends, which lost 5 bases and 4 bases, there was a span of 30 bases. CDR1 LNHDA and CDR2 SQIVND come from the germline V gene (reference sequence). This CDR3 comprises 20 residues.

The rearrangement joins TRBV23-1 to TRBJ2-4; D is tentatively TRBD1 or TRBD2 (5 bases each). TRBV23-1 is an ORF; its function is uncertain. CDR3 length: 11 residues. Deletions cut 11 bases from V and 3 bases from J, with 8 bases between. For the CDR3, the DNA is TGCGCCGAGAGGGGCAAAAACATTCAGTACTTC. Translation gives CAERGKNIQYF.

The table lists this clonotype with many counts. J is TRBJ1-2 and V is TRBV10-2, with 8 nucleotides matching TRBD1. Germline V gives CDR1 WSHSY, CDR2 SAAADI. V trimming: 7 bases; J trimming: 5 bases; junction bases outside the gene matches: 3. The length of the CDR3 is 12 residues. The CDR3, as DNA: TGCGCCAGCATTGGGACAGGATATGGCTACACCTTC. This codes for CASIGTGYGYTF.

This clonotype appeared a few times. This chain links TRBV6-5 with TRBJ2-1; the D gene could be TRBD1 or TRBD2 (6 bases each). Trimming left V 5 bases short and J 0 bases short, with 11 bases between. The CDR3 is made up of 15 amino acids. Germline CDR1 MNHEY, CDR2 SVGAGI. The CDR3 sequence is CASSRGGPSYNEQFF. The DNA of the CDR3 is TGTGCCAGCAGTCGAGGGGGGCCCTCCTACAATGAGCAGTTCTTC.

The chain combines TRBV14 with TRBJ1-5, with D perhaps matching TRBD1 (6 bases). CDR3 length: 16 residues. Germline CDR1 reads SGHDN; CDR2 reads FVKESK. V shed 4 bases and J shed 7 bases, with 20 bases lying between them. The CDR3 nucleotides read TGTGCCAGCAGCCTACGACGACAGGCTTTAGACCAGCCCCAGCATTTT. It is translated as CASSLRRQALDQPQHF.

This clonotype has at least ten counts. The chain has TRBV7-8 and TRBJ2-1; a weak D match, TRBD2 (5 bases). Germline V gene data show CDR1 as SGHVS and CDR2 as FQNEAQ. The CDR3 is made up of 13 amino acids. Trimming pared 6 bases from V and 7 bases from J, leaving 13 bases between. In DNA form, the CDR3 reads TGTGCCAGCAGTATAATTACGGGGAATGAGCAGTTCTTC. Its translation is CASSIITGNEQFF.

The CDR3 nucleotides are TGTGCCAGCAGCTTAGCGGCAGGGGAAAAACTGTTTTTT. Its protein product is CASSLAAGEKLFF. V usage is TRBV7-9 and J usage is TRBJ1-4, with a tentative D call TRBD1 (5 bases). V lost 0 bases and J lost 8, with 7 bases in between. In germline, CDR1 is SEHNR, CDR2 FQNEAQ (reference sequence). This CDR3 has 13 residues.

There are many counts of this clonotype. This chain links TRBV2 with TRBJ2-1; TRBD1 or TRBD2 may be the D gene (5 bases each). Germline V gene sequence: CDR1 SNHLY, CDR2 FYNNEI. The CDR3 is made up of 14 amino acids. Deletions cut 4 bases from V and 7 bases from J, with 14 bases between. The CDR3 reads CASSGRTLENEQFF. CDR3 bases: TGTGCCAGCAGTGGTAGGACACTAGAGAATGAGCAGTTCTTC.

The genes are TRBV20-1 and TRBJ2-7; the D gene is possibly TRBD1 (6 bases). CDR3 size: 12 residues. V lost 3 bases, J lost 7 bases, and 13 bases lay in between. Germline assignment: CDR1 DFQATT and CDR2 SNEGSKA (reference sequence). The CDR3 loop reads CSASDRSGEQYF. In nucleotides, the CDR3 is TGCAGTGCTAGCGACAGGTCGGGGGAGCAGTACTTC.